This is a list of T cell receptor beta chains from one sample in a study of blood T cell repertoires in COVID-19. Using immunoSEQ multiplex PCR, the repertoire was profiled, and TCRdb retains in-frame clones only, with some absent. The sample shows about 200,000 clones, 90% to 95% of them seen only once. Material for sequencing was peripheral blood. Every receptor here comes from a man aged 25-45 years with COVID-19, enrolled during active disease. Each CDR3 is given with its conserved first and last residue. Some rows mark clone size as missing; the rest say once, few, many or name a class of expanded clone.

j_call v_call clone_size cdr3_aa
TRBJ2-5 TRBV3-1/TRBV3-2 - CASSQSLAAKAETQYF
TRBJ2-1 TRBV7-3 - CASSTSGTRYNEQFF
TRBJ1-1 TRBV6-6 - CASRESGVDTEAFF
TRBJ2-6 TRBV29-1 - CSVVGQGRGSGANVLTF
TRBJ2-7 TRBV10-2 - CASRTGQGAFYEQYF
TRBJ1-1 TRBV5-1 - CASSLGVVDTEAFF
TRBJ2-2 TRBV24-1 - CATSDRTGKNYGELFF
TRBJ1-2 TRBV4-1 - CASSQATRGQGYGYTF
TRBJ1-2 TRBV7-9 - CASSLAAGTENYGYTF
TRBJ1-3 TRBV5-1 once CASSLGDRVGNTIYF
TRBJ1-4 TRBV7-9 - CASSSGQGAREKLFF
TRBJ2-4 TRBV30 - CAWSVLGDIAKNIQYF
TRBJ2-7 TRBV29-1 - CSVHRGYDEQYF
TRBJ2-2 TRBV3-1/TRBV3-2 - CASSQEARRNTGELFF
TRBJ2-7 TRBV28 - CASGNRAYEQYF
TRBJ2-7 TRBV28 - CASSSPDSPYRQYF
TRBJ1-3 TRBV3-1/TRBV3-2 - CASTQGHTIYF
TRBJ2-3 TRBV3-1/TRBV3-2 - CATTGADTQYF
TRBJ1-4 TRBV7-9 once CASSFWSGGINEKLFF
TRBJ2-3 TRBV30 - CAWTRGGRKDTQYF
TRBJ1-2 TRBV20-1 - CSAGEAYGYTF
TRBJ1-2 TRBV7-3 - CASSLIGGLFSGYTF
TRBJ2-7 TRBV30 once CAWSVAGFRYEQYF